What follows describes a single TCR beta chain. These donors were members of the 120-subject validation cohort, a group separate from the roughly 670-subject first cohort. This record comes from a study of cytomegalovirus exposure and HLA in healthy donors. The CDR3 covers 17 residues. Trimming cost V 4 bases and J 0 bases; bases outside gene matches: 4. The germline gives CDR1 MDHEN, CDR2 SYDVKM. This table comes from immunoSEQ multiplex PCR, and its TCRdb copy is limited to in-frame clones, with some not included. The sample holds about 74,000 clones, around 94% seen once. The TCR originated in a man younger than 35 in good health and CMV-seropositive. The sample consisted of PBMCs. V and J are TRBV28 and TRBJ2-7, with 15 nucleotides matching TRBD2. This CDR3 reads CASSSGTSGRPSYEQYF. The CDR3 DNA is TGTGCCAGCAGTTCTGGGACTAGCGGGAGGCCCTCCTACGAGCAGTACTTC.